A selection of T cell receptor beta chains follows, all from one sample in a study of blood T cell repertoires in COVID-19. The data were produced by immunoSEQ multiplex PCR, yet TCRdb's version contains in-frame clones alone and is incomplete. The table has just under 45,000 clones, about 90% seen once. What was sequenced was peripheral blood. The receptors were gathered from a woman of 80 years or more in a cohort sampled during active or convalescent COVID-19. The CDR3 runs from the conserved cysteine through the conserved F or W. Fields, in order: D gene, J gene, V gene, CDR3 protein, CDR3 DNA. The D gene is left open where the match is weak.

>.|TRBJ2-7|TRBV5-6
CASSLWGSSSYEQYF
TGTGCCAGCAGCTTGTGGGGCTCGAGCTCCTACGAGCAGTACTTC
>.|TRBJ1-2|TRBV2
CASSEALSAVFYTF
TGTGCCAGCAGTGAAGCGCTTTCCGCGGTTTTCTACACCTTC
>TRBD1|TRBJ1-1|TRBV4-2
CASSQGGQGANTEAFF
TGTGCCAGCAGCCAAGGCGGACAGGGTGCGAACACTGAAGCTTTCTTT
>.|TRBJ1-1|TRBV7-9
CASSLGPGMAWDTEAFF
TGTGCCAGCAGCTTAGGGCCAGGGATGGCTTGGGACACTGAAGCTTTCTTT
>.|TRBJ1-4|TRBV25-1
CASSAPHTGEKLFF
TGTGCCAGCAGTGCTCCGCACACAGGAGAAAAACTGTTTTTT
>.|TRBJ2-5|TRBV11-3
CASSLSRQETQYF
TGTGCCAGCAGCTTGAGTCGGCAAGAGACCCAGTACTTC
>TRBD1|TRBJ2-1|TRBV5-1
CASSWDRVNNEQFF
TGCGCCAGCAGCTGGGACAGGGTCAACAATGAGCAGTTCTTC
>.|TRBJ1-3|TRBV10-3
CATGLRRGASGNTIYF
TGTGCCACGGGCCTTCGACGGGGGGCTTCTGGAAACACCATATATTTT
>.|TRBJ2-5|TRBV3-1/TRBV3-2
CASSLQGGGPETQYF
TGTGCCAGCAGCCTTCAGGGAGGCGGCCCAGAGACCCAGTACTTC
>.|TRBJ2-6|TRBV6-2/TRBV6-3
CASSYGGSGANVLTF
TGTGCCAGCAGTTACGGCGGCTCTGGGGCCAACGTCCTGACTTTC
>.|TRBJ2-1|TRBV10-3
CAISESRRGRAGDEQFF
TGTGCCATCAGTGAGTCGAGAAGGGGCAGGGCTGGGGATGAGCAGTTCTTC
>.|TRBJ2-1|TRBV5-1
CASSLEVPLGEQFF
TGCGCCAGCAGCTTGGAGGTACCTCTAGGAGAGCAGTTCTTC
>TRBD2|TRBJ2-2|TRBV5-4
CATSGSGDTGELFF
TGTGCCACAAGCGGGAGCGGCGACACCGGGGAGCTGTTTTTT
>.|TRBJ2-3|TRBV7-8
CASSSGGRTDTQYF
TGTGCCAGCAGCTCCGGGGGGCGGACAGATACGCAGTATTTT
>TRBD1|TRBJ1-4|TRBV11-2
CASSVGTGRQLFF
TGTGCCAGCAGCGTTGGGACAGGACGGCAACTGTTTTTT
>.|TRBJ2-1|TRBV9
CASSVGGEINEQFF
TGTGCCAGCAGCGTAGGGGGGGAGATCAATGAGCAGTTCTTC
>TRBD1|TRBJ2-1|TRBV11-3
CASSPGQESSYNEQFF
TGTGCCAGCAGTCCGGGACAGGAGAGCTCCTACAATGAGCAGTTCTTC
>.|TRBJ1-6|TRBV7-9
CASSSLGGEENSPLHF
TGTGCCAGCAGCTCCCTGGGGGGGGAAGAGAATTCACCCCTCCACTTT
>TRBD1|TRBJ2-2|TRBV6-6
CASRKTGASTGELFF
TGTGCCAGCAGGAAGACAGGGGCCTCCACCGGGGAGCTGTTTTTT
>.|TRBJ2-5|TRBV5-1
CASRTGWKEETQYF
TGCGCCAGCAGGACGGGTTGGAAGGAGGAGACCCAGTACTTC
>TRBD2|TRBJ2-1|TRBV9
CASSVASGSRVDEQFF
TGTGCCAGCAGCGTAGCCAGCGGGAGTCGCGTGGATGAGCAGTTCTTC
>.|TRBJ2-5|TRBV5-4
CASSLDQQETQYF
TGTGCCAGCAGCTTGGACCAGCAAGAGACCCAGTACTTC
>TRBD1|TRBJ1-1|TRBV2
CASSERGRMNTEAFF
TGTGCCAGCAGTGAAAGGGGGCGAATGAACACTGAAGCTTTCTTT